Listed below are T cell receptor beta chains from one sample, sequenced in a study of shared clonotypes between healthy human individuals. Profiled with immunoSEQ multiplex PCR; TCRdb holds only in-frame clones, not every one. This table has roughly 2.2 million clones, under 95% appearing once. The sequencing sample was made of naive CD4+ T cells from PBMCs. The receptors stem from a man younger than 35 in good health. Some clones in this sample may be carry-over from other donors' samples. CDR3s leave out the opening cysteine and the closing phenylalanine or tryptophan. D genes are given only for firm matches.

D gene,V gene,J gene,CDR3 protein
TRBD2,TRBV5-8,TRBJ2-3,ASSRTSGRGDTQY
NA,TRBV7-9,TRBJ2-2,ASSPRNTGELF
NA,TRBV7-9,TRBJ2-7,ASSSAGHRTSYEQY
NA,TRBV19,TRBJ1-1,ASHTGFYTEAF
NA,TRBV2,TRBJ1-5,ASSSYSSKAGQPQH
TRBD1,TRBV5-1,TRBJ2-3,ASSLEGTDYTDTQY
NA,TRBV9,TRBJ1-2,ASSVGGAYGYT
TRBD2,TRBV5-1,TRBJ2-2,ASALRGAGDTGELF
NA,TRBV14,TRBJ1-2,ASSQSKVITRSYT
NA,TRBV30,TRBJ2-5,AWSPLGATQY
NA,TRBV6-5,TRBJ2-4,ASSYSPGKDIQY
TRBD2,TRBV5-6,TRBJ2-7,ASSSSGRSSYEQY
TRBD2,TRBV4-1,TRBJ2-3,ASSLDPGLAGHLTSTDTQY
NA,TRBV5-4,TRBJ1-4,ATESQGGGTNEKLF
NA,TRBV6-5,TRBJ1-3,ASSIFSGNTIY
NA,TRBV7-2,TRBJ2-3,ASSPQSGGTDTQY
NA,TRBV7-8,TRBJ2-6,ASTGSVSGANVLT